Sequencing of this T cell receptor beta chain was carried out in a study of blood T cell repertoires in COVID-19. This clone was seen only a few times. The authors' processing: Estimation of nucleated cell counts was performed using reference gene primer amplification. Repertoires were generated with immunoSEQ multiplex PCR, while TCRdb's copy carries only in-frame clones and drops some. V and J calls and clone size are given by that table; D and trimming were obtained from the DNA. Counted here are roughly 250,000 clones, about 83% occurring once; the ten biggest clones make up approximately 2.1%. The CDR3 runs 15 residues. The junction had 6 bases not matched to a gene; V was cut back by 2 bases and J by 5 bases. The V gene's germline CDR1 is SGHRS and CDR2 YFSETQ.

The chain employs TRBV5-1 and TRBJ1-2; TRBD1 aligns across 10 bases. This TCR derives from a woman between 50 and 59 years old who had recovered from COVID-19. The sequencing sample was made of PBMCs or T cells enriched from blood (not recorded which). The CDR3 DNA reads TGCGCCAGCAGCTTTACCGGGACAGGGGAATATGGCTACACCTTC. This translates into CASSFTGTGEYGYTF.